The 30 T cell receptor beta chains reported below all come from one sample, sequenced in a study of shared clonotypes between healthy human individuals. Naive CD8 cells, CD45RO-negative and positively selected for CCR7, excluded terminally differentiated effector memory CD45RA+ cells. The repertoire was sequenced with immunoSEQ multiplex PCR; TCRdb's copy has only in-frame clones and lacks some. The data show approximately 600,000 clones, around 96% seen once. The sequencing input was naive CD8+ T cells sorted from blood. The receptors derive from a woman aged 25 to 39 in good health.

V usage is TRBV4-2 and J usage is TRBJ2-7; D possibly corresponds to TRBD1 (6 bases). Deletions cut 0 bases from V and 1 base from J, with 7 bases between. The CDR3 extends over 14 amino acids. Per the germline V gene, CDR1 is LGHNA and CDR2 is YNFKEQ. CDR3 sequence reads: CASSQEGQSYEQYF. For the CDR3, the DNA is TGTGCCAGCAGCCAAGAAGGACAGTCCTACGAGCAGTACTTC.

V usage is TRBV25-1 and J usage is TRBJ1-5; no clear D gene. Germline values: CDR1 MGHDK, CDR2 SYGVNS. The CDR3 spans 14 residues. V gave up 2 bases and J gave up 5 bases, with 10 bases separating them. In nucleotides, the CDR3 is TGTGCCAGCAGTGAAGACGAAGGAGATCAGCCCCAGCATTTT. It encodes CASSEDEGDQPQHF.

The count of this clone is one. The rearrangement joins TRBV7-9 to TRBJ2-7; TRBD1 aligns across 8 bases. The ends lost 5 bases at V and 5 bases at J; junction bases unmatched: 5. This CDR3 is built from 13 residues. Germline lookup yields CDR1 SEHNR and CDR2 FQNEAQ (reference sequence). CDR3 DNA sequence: TGTGCCAGCAGCACAGACAGGGGCCACGAGCAGTACTTC. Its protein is CASSTDRGHEQYF.

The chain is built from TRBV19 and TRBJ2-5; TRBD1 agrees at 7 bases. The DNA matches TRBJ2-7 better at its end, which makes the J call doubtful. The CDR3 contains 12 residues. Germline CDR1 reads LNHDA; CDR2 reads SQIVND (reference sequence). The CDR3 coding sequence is TGTGCCAGTAGTAACAGGGGTGACGAGCAGTACTTC. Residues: CASSNRGDEQYF.

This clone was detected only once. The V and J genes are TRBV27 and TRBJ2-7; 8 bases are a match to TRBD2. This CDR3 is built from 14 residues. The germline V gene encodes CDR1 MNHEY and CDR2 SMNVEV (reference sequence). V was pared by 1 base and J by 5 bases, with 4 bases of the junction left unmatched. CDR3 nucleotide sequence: TGTGCCAGCAGTTTATTAGCGGGATCCCACGAGCAGTACTTC. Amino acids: CASSLLAGSHEQYF.

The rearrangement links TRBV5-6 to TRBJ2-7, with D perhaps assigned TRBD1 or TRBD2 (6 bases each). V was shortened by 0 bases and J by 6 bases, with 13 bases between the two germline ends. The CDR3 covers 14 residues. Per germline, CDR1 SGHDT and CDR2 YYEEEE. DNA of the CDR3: TGTGCCAGCAGCTTGGAGGGGGGAGTGAGCGAGCAGTACTTC. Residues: CASSLEGGVSEQYF. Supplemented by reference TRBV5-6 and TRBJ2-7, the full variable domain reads DAGVTQSPTHLIKTRGQQVTLRCSPKSGHDTVSWYQQALGQGPQFIFQYYEEEERQRGNFPDRFSGHQFPNYSSELNVNALLLGDSALYLCASSLEGGVSEQYFGPGTRLTVT.

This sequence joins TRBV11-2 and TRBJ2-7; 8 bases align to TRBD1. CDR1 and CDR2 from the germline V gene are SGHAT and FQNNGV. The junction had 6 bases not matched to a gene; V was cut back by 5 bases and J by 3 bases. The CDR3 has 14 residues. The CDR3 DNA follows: TGTGCCAGCAGCCCCAGGGGGCTTGGCTACGAGCAGTACTTC. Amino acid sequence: CASSPRGLGYEQYF.

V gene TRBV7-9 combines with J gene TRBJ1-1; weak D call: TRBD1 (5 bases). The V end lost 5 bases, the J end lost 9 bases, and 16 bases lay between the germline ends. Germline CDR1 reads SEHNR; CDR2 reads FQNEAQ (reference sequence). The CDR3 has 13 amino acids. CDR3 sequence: CASSPGTVGQAFF. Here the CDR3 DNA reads TGTGCCAGCAGCCCCGGGACCGTGGGTCAAGCTTTCTTT.

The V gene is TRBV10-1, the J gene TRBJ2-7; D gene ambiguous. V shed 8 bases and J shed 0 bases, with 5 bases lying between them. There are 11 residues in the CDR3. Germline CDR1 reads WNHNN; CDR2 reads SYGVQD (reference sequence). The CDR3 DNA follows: TGCGCCAGCCTAAGCTCCTACGAGCAGTACTTC. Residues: CASLSSYEQYF.

CDR3 residues: CASSSVPRAGVLTF. DNA of the CDR3: TGTGCCAGCAGTTCGGTCCCCAGGGCAGGTGTCCTGACTTTC. The V and J genes are TRBV6-5 and TRBJ2-6, with a weak D call TRBD1 (5 bases). Deletions cut 4 bases from V and 13 bases from J, with 17 bases between. The CDR3 runs to 14 residues. CDR1 is MNHEY and CDR2 is SVGAGI in the germline V gene.

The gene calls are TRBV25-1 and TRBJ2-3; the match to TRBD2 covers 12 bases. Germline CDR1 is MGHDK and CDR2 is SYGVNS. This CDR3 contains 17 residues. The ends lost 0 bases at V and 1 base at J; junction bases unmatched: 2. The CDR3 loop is CASSEYLAGGGTDTQYF. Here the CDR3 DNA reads TGTGCCAGCAGTGAATACCTAGCGGGAGGGGGCACAGATACGCAGTATTTT. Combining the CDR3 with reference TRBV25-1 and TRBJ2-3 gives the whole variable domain EADIYQTPRYLVIGTGKKITLECSQTMGHDKMYWYQQDPGMELHLIHYSYGVNSTEKGDLSSESTVSRIRTEHFPLTLESARPSHTSQYLCASSEYLAGGGTDTQYFGPGTRLTVL.

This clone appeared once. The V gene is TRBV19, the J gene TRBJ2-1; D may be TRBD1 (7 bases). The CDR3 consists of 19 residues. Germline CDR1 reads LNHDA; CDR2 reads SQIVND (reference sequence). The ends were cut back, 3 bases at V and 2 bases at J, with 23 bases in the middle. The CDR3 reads CASSMGTLAGQLPYNEQFF. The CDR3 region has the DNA TGTGCCAGTAGTATGGGAACCCTCGCGGGACAGTTACCCTACAATGAGCAGTTCTTC.

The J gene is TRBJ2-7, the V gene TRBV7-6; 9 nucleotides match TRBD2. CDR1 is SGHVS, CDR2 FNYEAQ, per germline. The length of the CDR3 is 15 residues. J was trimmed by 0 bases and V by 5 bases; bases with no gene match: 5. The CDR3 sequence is CASSPGTSSSYEQYF. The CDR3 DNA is TGTGCCAGCAGCCCTGGGACTAGCAGCTCCTACGAGCAGTACTTC.

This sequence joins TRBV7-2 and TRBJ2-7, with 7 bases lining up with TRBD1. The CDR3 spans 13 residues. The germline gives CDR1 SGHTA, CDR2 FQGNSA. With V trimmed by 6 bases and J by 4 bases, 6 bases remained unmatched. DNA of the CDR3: TGTGCCAGCAGAGGAACAGGGGAGTACGAGCAGTACTTC. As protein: CASRGTGEYEQYF.

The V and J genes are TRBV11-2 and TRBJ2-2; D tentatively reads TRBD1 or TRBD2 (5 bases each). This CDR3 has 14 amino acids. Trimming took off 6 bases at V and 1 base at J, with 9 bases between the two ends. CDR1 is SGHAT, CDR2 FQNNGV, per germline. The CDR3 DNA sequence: TGTGCCAGCAGTCGGGACGGGAACACCGGGGAGCTGTTTTTT. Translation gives CASSRDGNTGELFF.

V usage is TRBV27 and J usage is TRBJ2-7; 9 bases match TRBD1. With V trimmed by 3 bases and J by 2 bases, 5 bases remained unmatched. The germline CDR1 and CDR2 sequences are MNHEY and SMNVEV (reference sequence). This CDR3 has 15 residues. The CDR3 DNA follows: TGTGCCAGCAGTTTGTGGACAGGGGAAACCTACGAGCAGTACTTC. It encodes CASSLWTGETYEQYF.

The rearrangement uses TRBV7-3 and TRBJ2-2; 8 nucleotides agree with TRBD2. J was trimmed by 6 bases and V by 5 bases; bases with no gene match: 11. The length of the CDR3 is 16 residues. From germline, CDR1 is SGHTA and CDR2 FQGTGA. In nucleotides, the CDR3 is TGTGCCAGCAGCAGTCCTGGGACTAGTCACCCCGGGGAGCTGTTTTTT. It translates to CASSSPGTSHPGELFF.

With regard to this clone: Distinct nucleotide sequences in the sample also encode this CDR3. CDR3 coding DNA: TGTGCCAGCAGCTTAGGTTTATCTGGAAACACCATATATTTT. This encodes CASSLGLSGNTIYF. V is TRBV5-6 and J is TRBJ1-3; D not certain. With 2 bases removed from V and 1 base from J, the gap between germline ends came to 7 bases. Germline CDR1 and CDR2: SGHDT and YYEEEE. The CDR3 totals 14 residues.

CDR3 in DNA: TGTGCCAGCAGCTACAGCGGGAGGGATCGCACAGATACGCAGTATTTT. Residues: CASSYSGRDRTDTQYF. The rearrangement joins TRBV4-2 to TRBJ2-3; TRBD2 matches at 10 bases. Germline V CDR1 and CDR2: LGHNA, YNFKEQ. Trimming cost V 5 bases and J 1 base; bases outside gene matches: 6. This CDR3 has 16 residues.

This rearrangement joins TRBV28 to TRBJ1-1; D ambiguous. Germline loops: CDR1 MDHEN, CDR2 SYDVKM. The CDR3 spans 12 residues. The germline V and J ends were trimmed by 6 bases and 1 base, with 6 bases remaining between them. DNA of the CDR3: TGTGCCAGCAGCGGTCCGAACACTGAAGCTTTCTTT. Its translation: CASSGPNTEAFF.

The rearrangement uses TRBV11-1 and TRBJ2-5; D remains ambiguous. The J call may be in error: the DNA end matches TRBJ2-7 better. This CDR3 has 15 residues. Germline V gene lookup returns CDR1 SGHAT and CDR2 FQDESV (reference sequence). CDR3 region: CASSLARLNSYEQYF. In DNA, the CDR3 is TGTGCCAGCAGCTTAGCTCGTCTCAACTCCTACGAGCAGTACTTC.

CDR3 in DNA: TGTGCCAGCAGACAAAGGGGCTCTGGGGCCAACGTCCTGACTTTC. This sequence encodes CASRQRGSGANVLTF. The chain has TRBV11-2 and TRBJ2-6, with D perhaps TRBD1 (5 bases). CDR1 is SGHAT and CDR2 is FQNNGV in the germline V gene. Trimming stripped 6 bases from V and 0 bases from J, with 9 bases between. The CDR3 runs 15 residues.

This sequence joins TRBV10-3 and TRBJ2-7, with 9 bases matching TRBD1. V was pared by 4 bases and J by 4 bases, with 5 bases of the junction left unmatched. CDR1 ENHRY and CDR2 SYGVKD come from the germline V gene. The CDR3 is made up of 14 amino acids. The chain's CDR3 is CAISVDRGSYEQYF. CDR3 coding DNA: TGTGCCATCAGTGTGGACAGGGGTTCGTACGAGCAGTACTTC.

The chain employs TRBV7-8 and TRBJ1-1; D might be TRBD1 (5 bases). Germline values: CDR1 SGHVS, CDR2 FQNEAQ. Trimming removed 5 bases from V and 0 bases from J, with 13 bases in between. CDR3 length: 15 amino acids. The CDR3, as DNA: TGTGCCAGCAGCCCTTGGGGGGGATTGAACACTGAAGCTTTCTTT. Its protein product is CASSPWGGLNTEAFF.

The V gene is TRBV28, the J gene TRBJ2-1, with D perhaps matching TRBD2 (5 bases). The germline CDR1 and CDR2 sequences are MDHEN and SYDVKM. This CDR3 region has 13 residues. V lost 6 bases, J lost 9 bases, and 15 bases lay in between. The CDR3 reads CASRGSGLGEQFF. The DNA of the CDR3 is TGTGCCAGCAGAGGGAGTGGTCTTGGTGAGCAGTTCTTC.

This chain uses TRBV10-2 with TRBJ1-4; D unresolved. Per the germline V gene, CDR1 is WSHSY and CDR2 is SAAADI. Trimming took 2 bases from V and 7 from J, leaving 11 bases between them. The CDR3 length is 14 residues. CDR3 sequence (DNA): TGCGCCAGCAGTGAGAGTCTCATGGGTGAAAAACTGTTTTTT. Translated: CASSESLMGEKLFF.

DNA for the CDR3: TGTGCCAGCAGCTTAAGCGGGAGAGACAATGAGCAGTTCTTC. Residues: CASSLSGRDNEQFF. The chain employs TRBV7-9 and TRBJ2-1; 8 bases are a match to TRBD2. CDR3 size: 14 residues. Germline-derived CDR1 and CDR2 are SEHNR and FQNEAQ (reference sequence). The ends lost 2 bases at V and 5 bases at J; junction bases unmatched: 2.

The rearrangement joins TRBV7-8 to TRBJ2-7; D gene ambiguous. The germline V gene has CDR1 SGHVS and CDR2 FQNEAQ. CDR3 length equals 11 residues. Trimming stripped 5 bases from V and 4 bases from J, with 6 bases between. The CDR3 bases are TGTGCCAGCAGCATATCATACGAGCAGTACTTC. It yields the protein CASSISYEQYF.

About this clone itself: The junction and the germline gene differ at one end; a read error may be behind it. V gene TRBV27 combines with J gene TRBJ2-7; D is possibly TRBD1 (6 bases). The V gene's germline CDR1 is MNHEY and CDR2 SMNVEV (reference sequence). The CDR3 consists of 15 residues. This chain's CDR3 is CASSLIAGEPYGQYF. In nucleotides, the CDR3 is TGTGCCAGCAGTTTGATCGCAGGGGAACCCTACGGGCAGTACTTC.

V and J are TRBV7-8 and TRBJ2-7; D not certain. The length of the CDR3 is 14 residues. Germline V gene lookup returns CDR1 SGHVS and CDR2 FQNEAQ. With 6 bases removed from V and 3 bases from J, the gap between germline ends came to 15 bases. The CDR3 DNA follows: TGTGCCAGCAGTCCCACCCAGCCTCTCTACGAGCAGTACTTC. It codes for CASSPTQPLYEQYF.